Sequencing of this T cell receptor (beta chain) was carried out in a study of blood T cell repertoires in COVID-19. Across the study: The United States, Italy and Spain supplied acute and convalescent COVID-19 samples.

Germline values: CDR1 MGHRA, CDR2 YSYEKL. The CDR3 spans 16 residues. The J segment lost 0 bases and the V segment lost 4 bases, leaving 6 bases of the junction unmatched. Sequencing used immunoSEQ multiplex PCR; TCRdb keeps in-frame clones, though not all of them. The sample yields 240,000 or so clones, approximately 85% seen once. The sample consisted of PBMCs or T cells enriched from blood (not recorded which). This clonotype was obtained from a woman aged 45-60 years who had recovered from COVID-19. V and J are TRBV4-1 and TRBJ1-1, with 9 bases lining up with TRBD1. CDR3 coding DNA: TGCGCCAGCAGCCTGGGACAGGGCTTCATGAACACTGAAGCTTTCTTT. This codes for CASSLGQGFMNTEAFF.